The following is a TCR beta chain sequence with its context. V lost 3 bases, J lost 4 bases, and 12 bases lay in between. This CDR3 has 14 residues. The germline gives CDR1 SGHKS, CDR2 YYEKEE (reference sequence). The data are from a study of blood T cell repertoires in COVID-19. Libraries were prepared by immunoSEQ multiplex PCR; TCRdb keeps only in-frame clonotypes and omits some of them. The sample has about 320,000 clones, 85% seen once. The chain has TRBV5-5 and TRBJ2-3; a possible D gene is TRBD1 (6 bases). This sequence was found in a woman aged 25 to 39 who had been exposed to COVID-19. Sequenced sample: PBMCs or T cells enriched from blood (not recorded which). The CDR3 sequence is CASSSGQPPDTQYF. The CDR3, as DNA: TGTGCCAGCAGCTCTGGACAGCCGCCAGATACGCAGTATTTT.